The 18 T cell receptor beta chains in this list originate from one sample, sequenced in a study of T cells after yellow fever vaccination. TCRdb fed the 5' RACE reads into MiXCR, producing one record per CDR3 protein. Of some 300,000 distinct CDR3 sequences listed, around 8.1% were seen once; the top ten hold under 20%. The sequences come from PBMCs, collected about 41 days after the first yellow fever vaccination. The origin of the receptors is a man aged 18 to 30 who received the YFV17D yellow fever vaccine.

This clonotype has a count of ten or more. In DNA, the CDR3 is TGCAGCGTTGAAGGGGGTGCGAGGGATGAGCAGTTCTTC. Encoded protein: CSVEGGARDEQFF. The V gene is TRBV29-1, the J gene TRBJ2-1, with D tentatively TRBD2 (5 bases). CDR1 is SQVTM, CDR2 ANQGSEA, per germline. The CDR3 runs 13 residues. V shed 1 base and J shed 8 bases, with 12 bases lying between them.

This clonotype appeared many times. The chain combines TRBV7-2 with TRBJ2-1, with 7 nucleotides matching TRBD2. The CDR3 has 17 amino acids. Germline CDR1 and CDR2: SGHTA and FQGNSA. Trimming took 2 bases from V and 6 from J; bases not matched to a gene: 13. The CDR3 loop reads CASSLRPPSTSANEQFF. The CDR3 nucleotides read TGTGCCAGCAGCTTAAGGCCCCCCTCCACTAGCGCCAATGAGCAGTTCTTC.

This clonotype was detected only a few times. This chain connects TRBV4-1 to TRBJ1-2; D is unresolved. Germline CDR1 is MGHRA and CDR2 is YSYEKL. This CDR3 has 15 amino acids. V was clipped by 0 bases and J by 1 base, with 9 bases between them. In nucleotides, the CDR3 is TGCGCCAGCAGCCAAGATATGGGGATTAACTATGGCTACACCTTC. Translation gives CASSQDMGINYGYTF.

The gene calls are TRBV5-1 and TRBJ2-2; 8 bases align to TRBD1. Germline CDR1 SGHRS, CDR2 YFSETQ. The length of the CDR3 is 17 residues. Trimming at V came to 6 bases and at J to 4 bases, leaving 14 bases not matched to a gene. The CDR3 here is CASTPFNGQGSTGELFF. DNA for the CDR3: TGCGCCAGCACCCCCTTCAACGGACAGGGAAGCACCGGGGAGCTGTTTTTT. Full variable domain (missing parts from reference TRBV5-1 and TRBJ2-2): KAGVTQTPRYLIKTRGQQVTLSCSPISGHRSVSWYQQTPGQGLQFLFEYFSETQRNKGNFPGRFSGRQFSNSRSEMNVSTLELGDSALYLCASTPFNGQGSTGELFFGEGSRLTVL.

The CDR3 coding sequence is TGTGCCAGCAGTTACTACGGAGGGGGTGAGACCCAGTACTTC. Translated: CASSYYGGGETQYF. This chain uses TRBV6-5 with TRBJ2-5, with D tentatively TRBD1 or TRBD2 (6 bases each). Germline lookup yields CDR1 MNHEY and CDR2 SVGAGI. V lost 1 base and J lost 5, with 11 bases in between. The CDR3 has 14 amino acids.

The table lists this clonotype with a few counts. The chain uses TRBV5-1 and TRBJ2-3, with D unresolved. The CDR3 sequence is 15 residues long. Deletions cut 4 bases from V and 4 bases from J, with 16 bases between. Germline values: CDR1 SGHRS, CDR2 YFSETQ. The CDR3 protein is CASSPDVPGADTQYF. The CDR3 DNA sequence: TGCGCCAGCAGCCCGGACGTACCTGGGGCAGATACGCAGTATTTT.

The rearrangement uses TRBV7-6 and TRBJ2-7; TRBD1 matches at 7 bases. Germline V CDR1 and CDR2: SGHVS, FNYEAQ. Trimming cost V 5 bases and J 9 bases; bases outside gene matches: 13. The CDR3 covers 14 residues. DNA for the CDR3: TGTGCCAGCAGCCCCCTGGGCAGGGGGTCATTGCAGTACTTC. Translation: CASSPLGRGSLQYF.

This clonotype has only a few counts. The chain employs TRBV6-2 or TRBV6-3 and TRBJ2-5; D remains unclear. Germline CDR1 and CDR2: MNHEY and SVGEGT. Trimming shortened V by 4 bases and J by 6 bases, and 18 bases separated the two germline ends. The CDR3 runs to 15 residues. CDR3 in amino acids: CASSSIRGDIQTQYF. CDR3 DNA sequence: TGTGCCAGCAGTTCCATTCGCGGTGACATACAGACCCAGTACTTC.

This clonotype has just a few counts. V usage is TRBV4-1 and J usage is TRBJ1-4; D uncertain. Germline CDR1 is MGHRA and CDR2 is YSYEKL. The CDR3 is 11 amino acids. Deletions cut 0 bases from V and 10 bases from J, with 3 bases between. The CDR3 region is CASSQEGKLFF. CDR3 in DNA: TGCGCCAGCAGCCAAGAGGGAAAACTGTTTTTT.

This clonotype was detected only a few times. This chain links TRBV6-5 with TRBJ2-1, with a tentative D call TRBD1 (6 bases). Germline CDR1 MNHEY, CDR2 SVGAGI. Trimming stripped 1 base from V and 8 bases from J, with 9 bases between. CDR3 length equals 13 residues. CDR3 amino acids: CASSYLQGDEQFF. The CDR3 bases are TGTGCCAGCAGTTACTTACAGGGCGATGAGCAGTTCTTC.

This clonotype was counted at least ten times. Here the CDR3 DNA reads TGTGCCAGCAGCGAGGGATTAGGTATCGGTAATGAGCAGTTCTTC. Protein product: CASSEGLGIGNEQFF. The V and J genes are TRBV6-4 and TRBJ2-1; weak D call: TRBD2 (5 bases). The CDR3 has 15 amino acids. Germline-derived CDR1 and CDR2 are MRHNA and SNTAGT. V was clipped by 6 bases and J by 7 bases, with 19 bases between them.

Only a few counts were recorded for this clonotype. The V gene is TRBV24-1, the J gene TRBJ2-2, with D possibly matching TRBD1 (5 bases). V lost 7 bases to trimming and J lost 2 bases, with 7 bases between them. CDR1 is KGHDR, CDR2 SFDVKD, per germline. The CDR3 consists of 13 residues. The CDR3 reads CATRDTNTGELFF. Here the CDR3 DNA reads TGTGCCACCAGGGACACCAACACCGGGGAGCTGTTTTTT.

This clonotype was seen ten or more times. The rearrangement joins TRBV21-1 to TRBJ1-3; TRBD1 is the table's D call, not checked against the DNA. TRBV21-1 is given as a pseudogene. There are 15 residues in the CDR3. The CDR3 loop is CASSKDVLSGNTIYF. DNA of the CDR3: TGTGCCAGCAGCAAAGATGTCCTCTCTGGAAACACCATATATTTT.

The rearrangement joins TRBV14 to TRBJ2-1, with 7 positions matching TRBD1. In germline, CDR1 is SGHDN, CDR2 FVKESK. V gave up 5 bases and J gave up 6 bases; unmatched junction bases: 10. The CDR3 has 15 amino acids. In DNA, the CDR3 is TGTGCCAGCAGCAAATCCGGGACAGTGGTCAATGAGCAGTTCTTC. It yields the protein CASSKSGTVVNEQFF.

This clonotype turned up a few times. The V call is TRBV29-1, the J call TRBJ2-7; D could derive from TRBD1 or TRBD2 (5 bases each). V was clipped by 5 bases and J by 3 bases, with 17 bases between them. Looked up from germline, CDR1 is SQVTM and CDR2 is ANQGSEA. This CDR3 is built from 14 residues. The CDR3 DNA follows: TGCAGCGTTTCAGCAGGGACCGTCGGCTACGAGCAGTACTTC. Translation gives CSVSAGTVGYEQYF.

This rearrangement joins TRBV29-1 to TRBJ2-3; D is unresolved. The CDR3 sequence is 10 residues long. Trimming cost V 3 bases and J 5 bases, with 3 bases left between them. Germline V lookup: CDR1 SQVTM, CDR2 ANQGSEA. The CDR3 region is CSVEGDTQYF. The CDR3 bases are TGCAGCGTTGAGGGAGATACGCAGTATTTT.

This clonotype was recorded a few times. The CDR3 DNA reads TGTGCCAGTAGAGGGGGCAAGCTGTTTTTT. Protein sequence: CASRGGKLFF. The chain couples TRBV19 to TRBJ2-2; 7 nucleotides match TRBD1. This CDR3 region has 10 residues. Germline CDR1 is LNHDA and CDR2 is SQIVND (reference sequence). J was trimmed by 12 bases and V by 6 bases; bases with no gene match: 1.

The rearrangement joins TRBV29-1 to TRBJ2-1; a weak D match, TRBD1 (5 bases). The CDR3 contains 12 residues. Trimming left V 4 bases short and J 15 bases short, with 19 bases between. Germline assignment: CDR1 SQVTM and CDR2 ANQGSEA. The CDR3 DNA follows: TGCAGCGTTGTGGGGCCGACTCTTCTCGGGTTCTTC. Translating it yields CSVVGPTLLGFF.